Following are 28 T cell receptor beta chains from one sample sequenced in a study of T-cell reconstitution after alpha-beta-depleted transplantation in children. TCRbeta library preparation incorporated unique molecular identifiers. TCRdb re-derived calls from the PCR reads in MiXCR, one entry per CDR3 protein. The table has around 100,000 distinct CDR3 sequences, 10% seen once. The input for sequencing was PBMCs, taken before TCRalphabeta/CD19-depleted stem cell transplant. These receptors were taken from a boy younger than 10 with acute lymphoblastic leukemia, due to receive a stem cell transplant.

This clonotype has ten or more counts. The rearrangement uses TRBV5-1 and TRBJ2-5; tentative D call: TRBD1 (6 bases). The CDR3 is made up of 15 amino acids. CDR1 is SGHRS, CDR2 YFSETQ, per germline. Trimming took 4 bases from V and 1 from J, leaving 14 bases between them. CDR3 sequence (DNA): TGCGCCAGCAGCCCTAAGGACAGCATCCAAGAGACCCAGTACTTC. This codes for CASSPKDSIQETQYF.

This clonotype was observed many times. V gene TRBV30 combines with J gene TRBJ2-5; 9 bases are shared with TRBD2. The germline V gene encodes CDR1 GTSNPN and CDR2 SVGIG (reference sequence). The V gene end was trimmed by 4 bases and the J gene end by 4 bases; junction bases not matched to a gene: 10. The CDR3 runs 15 residues. CDR3 protein: CAWTSGAGGPETQYF. The CDR3 coding sequence is TGTGCCTGGACCTCCGGGGCGGGAGGGCCAGAGACCCAGTACTTC.

This clonotype has just a few counts. This rearrangement joins TRBV7-2 to TRBJ2-3; no clear D gene. The V gene's germline CDR1 is SGHTA and CDR2 FQGNSA. The CDR3 has 12 amino acids. With 4 bases removed from V and 2 bases from J, the gap between germline ends came to 4 bases. CDR3 protein: CASSYITDTQYF. DNA of the CDR3: TGTGCCAGCAGCTATATCACAGATACGCAGTATTTT.

This clonotype was detected many times. The V gene is TRBV5-1, the J gene TRBJ2-7, with 7 bases matching TRBD1. Germline CDR1 and CDR2: SGHRS and YFSETQ. The CDR3 extends over 15 amino acids. J lost 2 bases, V lost 4 bases, and 9 bases had no gene match. In DNA, the CDR3 is TGCGCCAGCAGCCGCCGGACAGGCTCAACCTACGAGCAGTACTTC. Translation gives CASSRRTGSTYEQYF. The entire variable domain, with the rest obtained from reference TRBV5-1 and TRBJ2-7, is as follows: KAGVTQTPRYLIKTRGQQVTLSCSPISGHRSVSWYQQTPGQGLQFLFEYFSETQRNKGNFPGRFSGRQFSNSRSEMNVSTLELGDSALYLCASSRRTGSTYEQYFGPGTRLTVT.

This clonotype was counted a few times. This chain uses TRBV5-6 with TRBJ2-1; the match to TRBD2 covers 13 bases. The CDR3 is made up of 18 amino acids. The germline gives CDR1 SGHDT, CDR2 YYEEEE. Trimming cost V 4 bases and J 5 bases; bases outside gene matches: 12. The CDR3 protein is CASSPKTSGRAVNNEQFF. The CDR3 bases are TGTGCCAGCAGCCCGAAAACTAGCGGGAGGGCCGTAAACAATGAGCAGTTCTTC.

The sample holds many counts of this clonotype. This chain connects TRBV6-6 to TRBJ2-7, with D possibly being TRBD1 (7 bases). Germline V gene lookup returns CDR1 MNHNY and CDR2 SVGAGI (reference sequence). The CDR3 length is 12 residues. Trimming removed 6 bases from V and 7 bases from J, with 13 bases in between. The CDR3 region has the DNA TGTGCCAGCAGCCCCAGGGGGGTTGAGCAGTACTTC. The encoded protein is CASSPRGVEQYF.

V is TRBV4-2 and J is TRBJ2-7, with 13 nucleotides matching TRBD2. Germline CDR1 reads LGHNA; CDR2 reads YNFKEQ. The CDR3 extends over 16 amino acids. The junction had 7 bases not matched to a gene; V was cut back by 4 bases and J by 4 bases. CDR3 bases: TGTGCCAGCAGCCCAGGACTAGCGGGAGTTGGGTACGAGCAGTACTTC. It encodes CASSPGLAGVGYEQYF.

This clonotype has more than one count but fewer than ten. The rearrangement uses TRBV7-2 and TRBJ2-1; 7 bases map to TRBD2. Per germline, CDR1 SGHTA and CDR2 FQGNSA. The V and J ends lost 1 base and 3 bases, in that order; junction bases with no gene match: 3. CDR3 length: 15 residues. The CDR3 here is CASSLGAGVYNEQFF. The CDR3 DNA sequence: TGTGCCAGCAGCTTAGGGGCGGGGGTCTACAATGAGCAGTTCTTC.

This clonotype was picked up many times. The chain joins TRBV5-6 to TRBJ1-5; D perhaps matches TRBD1 (5 bases). The V gene lost 0 bases and the J gene lost 4 bases, with 8 bases spanning the gap. The CDR3 sequence is 14 residues long. Germline values: CDR1 SGHDT, CDR2 YYEEEE. CDR3 sequence (DNA): TGTGCCAGCAGCTTGGGACAGCGTAATCAGCCCCAGCATTTT. Translation: CASSLGQRNQPQHF.

This clonotype has only a few counts. The V gene is TRBV7-9, the J gene TRBJ2-5, with TRBD1 matching over 9 bases. Germline V gene data show CDR1 as SEHNR and CDR2 as FQNEAQ (reference sequence). The CDR3 loop spans 14 amino acids. Trimming cost V 5 bases and J 5 bases; bases outside gene matches: 6. The DNA of the CDR3 is TGTGCCAGCAGCGGTACAGGGGGCGGCGAGACCCAGTACTTC. Amino acids: CASSGTGGGETQYF.

The rearrangement uses TRBV5-1 and TRBJ2-7; D may be TRBD2 (6 bases). The CDR3 sequence is 17 residues long. Germline CDR1 SGHRS, CDR2 YFSETQ. Trimming took off 3 bases at V and 8 bases at J, with 27 bases between the two ends. CDR3 sequence (DNA): TGCGCCAGCAGCTCTGCCCCGGGACTCGGAGGCAAGGCACAGCAGTACTTC. Translation gives CASSSAPGLGGKAQQYF.

V gene TRBV24-1 combines with J gene TRBJ2-1; 8 nucleotides line up with TRBD1. The CDR3 has 17 residues. The trim removed 3 bases at V and 7 bases at J, leaving 13 bases unmatched. CDR1 KGHDR and CDR2 SFDVKD come from the germline V gene. Here the CDR3 reads CATSDPTTGANFNEQFF. The CDR3 DNA follows: TGTGCCACCAGTGATCCGACGACAGGGGCCAATTTTAATGAGCAGTTCTTC.

The sample holds a few counts of this clonotype. The CDR3 DNA sequence: TGTGCCAGCAGCCAGGGACTAGCTGCCGGGGAGCTGTTTTTT. It specifies CASSQGLAAGELFF. The chain links TRBV7-9 to TRBJ2-2; 9 bases are a match to TRBD2. CDR1 and CDR2 (germline): SEHNR, FQNEAQ (reference sequence). Unmatched junction bases numbered 4, after V lost 5 bases and J lost 6 bases. This CDR3 spans 14 amino acids.

CDR3 protein: CASKGLIGELFF. Written as DNA, the CDR3 is TGTGCCAGCAAAGGCCTGATCGGGGAGCTGTTTTTT. The chain carries TRBV25-1 and TRBJ2-2; D remains unclear. CDR1 is MGHDK, CDR2 SYGVNS, per germline. The CDR3 is 12 residues long. The ends were cut back, 7 bases at V and 7 bases at J, with 10 bases in the middle.

There are many counts of this clonotype. The chain carries TRBV5-6 and TRBJ2-3; possible D gene TRBD1, 6 bases. The CDR3 runs 14 residues. Trimming pared 0 bases from V and 6 bases from J, leaving 11 bases between. The V gene's germline CDR1 is SGHDT and CDR2 YYEEEE. CDR3 protein: CASSLGGPLDTQYF. The DNA for the CDR3 is TGTGCCAGCAGCTTGGGGGGGCCTCTGGATACGCAGTATTTT.

This clonotype was recorded a few times. The chain has TRBV27 and TRBJ2-2; no firm D call. The CDR3 loop spans 14 amino acids. Trimming took 5 bases from V and 8 from J, leaving 15 bases between them. From germline, CDR1 is MNHEY and CDR2 SMNVEV (reference sequence). The CDR3 region has the DNA TGTGCCAGCAGTCTAACTACTATGTGGGGGGAGCTGTTTTTT. Amino acids: CASSLTTMWGELFF.

This clonotype was recorded at least ten times. The V and J genes are TRBV7-8 and TRBJ2-1, with D unclear. The CDR3 is 12 residues long. Trimming took off 5 bases at V and 6 bases at J, with 8 bases between the two ends. Per germline, CDR1 SGHVS and CDR2 FQNEAQ. The CDR3 DNA follows: TGTGCCAGCAGCCTAATACCCAATGAGCAGTTCTTC. Its protein is CASSLIPNEQFF.

In this sample, this clonotype turned up a few times. This chain links TRBV29-1 with TRBJ1-3; possibly TRBD1 for D (5 bases). The V end lost 3 bases, the J end lost 4 bases, and 7 bases lay between the germline ends. Looked up from germline, CDR1 is SQVTM and CDR2 is ANQGSEA. There are 12 residues in the CDR3. The CDR3 nucleotides read TGCAGCGTTGATCGGGGGGGAAACACCATATATTTT. This translates into CSVDRGGNTIYF.

This clonotype was picked up a small number of times. The genes are TRBV5-1 and TRBJ1-3, with 8 bases that match TRBD1. The J segment lost 4 bases and the V segment lost 0 bases, leaving 3 bases of the junction unmatched. Germline V lookup: CDR1 SGHRS, CDR2 YFSETQ. The CDR3 contains 15 residues. The CDR3 here is CASSLGQGRGNTIYF. The CDR3 nucleotides read TGCGCCAGCAGCTTGGGACAGGGGAGAGGAAACACCATATATTTT. The full variable domain, its missing parts supplied by reference TRBV5-1 and TRBJ1-3, is KAGVTQTPRYLIKTRGQQVTLSCSPISGHRSVSWYQQTPGQGLQFLFEYFSETQRNKGNFPGRFSGRQFSNSRSEMNVSTLELGDSALYLCASSLGQGRGNTIYFGEGSWLTVV.

This clonotype turned up a few times. The V gene is TRBV4-2, the J gene TRBJ1-5; TRBD1 is a possible D gene (5 bases). V was pared by 0 bases and J by 9 bases, with 6 bases between. Germline CDR1 reads LGHNA; CDR2 reads YNFKEQ. This CDR3 region has 12 residues. DNA of the CDR3: TGTGCCAGCAGCCAAGATAGGGGGCCCCAGCATTTT. Translating it yields CASSQDRGPQHF.

This clonotype was recorded many times. The chain employs TRBV20-1 and TRBJ1-5; 9 bases are shared with TRBD1. Germline loops: CDR1 DFQATT, CDR2 SNEGSKA (reference sequence). The CDR3 has 13 residues. J gave up 4 bases and V 5 bases, and 3 bases lay outside the gene matches. The CDR3 here is CSAGGQGNQPQHF. CDR3 DNA: TGCAGTGCTGGGGGACAGGGAAATCAGCCCCAGCATTTT.

The sample holds many counts of this clonotype. The CDR3 protein is CASSSGNSPLHF. Here the CDR3 DNA reads TGTGCCAGCAGCTCAGGAAATTCACCCCTCCACTTT. V gene TRBV7-6 combines with J gene TRBJ1-6; D not certain. V was pared by 4 bases and J by 7 bases, with 5 bases between. CDR3 size: 12 residues. Germline V lookup: CDR1 SGHVS, CDR2 FNYEAQ.

This chain links TRBV10-3 with TRBJ2-2; 7 positions match TRBD2. V shed 11 bases and J 7 bases; nucleotides not matched to a gene: 13. CDR1 and CDR2 from the germline V gene are ENHRY and SYGVKD. This CDR3 is built from 14 residues. Here the CDR3 reads CACGELAERGELFF. DNA for the CDR3: TGTGCCTGCGGGGAGCTAGCGGAGCGCGGGGAGCTGTTTTTT.

There are many counts of this clonotype. V is TRBV7-2 and J is TRBJ2-3; 8 bases are a match to TRBD1. The CDR3 has 14 amino acids. After removal of 3 bases from V and 3 bases from J, the junction contained 2 bases not matched to a gene. Germline V lookup: CDR1 SGHTA, CDR2 FQGNSA. The CDR3 protein is CASSFRGRTDTQYF. DNA for the CDR3: TGTGCCAGCAGCTTCAGGGGGCGGACAGATACGCAGTATTTT.

This clonotype was counted between two and nine times. The chain couples TRBV2 to TRBJ1-1; tentatively, D is TRBD1 (5 bases). Between the trimmed V and J ends, which lost 7 bases and 1 base, there was a span of 13 bases. The CDR3 is made up of 14 amino acids. Germline V CDR1 and CDR2: SNHLY, FYNNEI. CDR3 sequence reads: CASTRGGENTEAFF. CDR3 sequence (DNA): TGTGCCAGCACCCGGGGCGGGGAGAACACTGAAGCTTTCTTT.

This clonotype occurred a few times. The J gene is TRBJ2-1, the V gene TRBV28; the D is unclear. V shed 4 bases and J shed 1 base, with 14 bases lying between them. The germline V gene encodes CDR1 MDHEN and CDR2 SYDVKM. The CDR3 has 16 residues. CDR3 coding DNA: TGTGCCAGCAGTTCTTCTAAGGAGCTATCCTACAATGAGCAGTTCTTC. Protein product: CASSSSKELSYNEQFF.

The table lists this clonotype with many counts. The CDR3 DNA follows: TGCAGTGCGAAGCGGGTTGGGAATGAGCAGTTCTTC. It translates to CSAKRVGNEQFF. The chain joins TRBV20-1 to TRBJ2-1, with D possibly matching TRBD2 (6 bases). The V end lost 6 bases, the J end lost 7 bases, and 13 bases lay between the germline ends. The CDR3 contains 12 residues. Looked up from germline, CDR1 is DFQATT and CDR2 is SNEGSKA (reference sequence).

This clonotype was seen many times. This chain uses TRBV7-8 with TRBJ1-5, with TRBD1 matching over 7 bases. Germline V lookup: CDR1 SGHVS, CDR2 FQNEAQ. There are 18 residues in the CDR3. V lost 5 bases and J lost 5; bases outside the gene matches: 18. CDR3 amino acids: CASSLEFLTGAYDQPQHF. The DNA for the CDR3 is TGTGCCAGCAGCCTGGAATTTCTTACAGGGGCGTACGATCAGCCCCAGCATTTT.